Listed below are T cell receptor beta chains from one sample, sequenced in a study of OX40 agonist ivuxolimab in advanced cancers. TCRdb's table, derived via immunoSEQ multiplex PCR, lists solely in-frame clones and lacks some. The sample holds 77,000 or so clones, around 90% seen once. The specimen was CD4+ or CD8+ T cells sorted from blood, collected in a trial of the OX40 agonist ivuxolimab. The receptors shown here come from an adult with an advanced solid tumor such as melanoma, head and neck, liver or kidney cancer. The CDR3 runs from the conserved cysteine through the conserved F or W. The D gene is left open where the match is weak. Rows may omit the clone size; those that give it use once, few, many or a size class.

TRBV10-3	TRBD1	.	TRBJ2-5	CAISADRDLETQYF	TGTGCCATCAGCGCAGACAGGGATTTAGAGACCCAGTACTTC
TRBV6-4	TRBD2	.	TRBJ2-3	CASSRTSGGSDTQYF	TGTGCCAGCAGCCGCACTAGCGGGGGGAGTGATACGCAGTATTTT
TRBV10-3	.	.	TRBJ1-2	CAISESISGYYGYTF	TGTGCCATCAGTGAGTCGATCTCGGGGTACTATGGCTACACCTTC
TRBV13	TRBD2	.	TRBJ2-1	CAGCSGGLSNEQFF	TGTGCCGGCTGTAGCGGGGGGCTCTCCAATGAGCAGTTCTTC
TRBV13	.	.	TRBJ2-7	CASSAGQSAGEQYF	TGTGCCAGCAGCGCGGGACAGTCCGCCGGGGAGCAGTACTTC
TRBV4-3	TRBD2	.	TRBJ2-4	CASSQDKRGAAKNIQYF	TGCGCCAGCAGCCAAGATAAGCGGGGGGCAGCCAAAAACATTCAGTACTTC
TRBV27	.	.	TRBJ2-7	CASSLSGGANYEQYF	TGTGCCAGCAGTTTATCAGGGGGGGCTAACTACGAGCAGTACTTC
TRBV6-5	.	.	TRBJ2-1	CASSYSEEQFF	TGTGCCAGCAGTTACTCTGAGGAGCAGTTCTTC
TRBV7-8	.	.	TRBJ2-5	CASSLGLYRVEGRQETQYF	TGTGCCAGCAGCTTAGGCTTATACAGGGTTGAGGGGAGGCAAGAGACCCAGTACTTC
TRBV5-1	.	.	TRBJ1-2	CASSLNLPWSYGYTF	TGCGCCAGCAGCTTGAACCTGCCCTGGAGCTATGGCTACACCTTC
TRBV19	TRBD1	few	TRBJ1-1	CASSISRGQTEAFF	TGTGCCAGTAGTATATCCAGGGGGCAGACTGAAGCTTTCTTT
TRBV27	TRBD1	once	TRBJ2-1	CASSSGTGAYNEQFF	TGTGCCAGCAGTTCCGGGACAGGGGCCTACAATGAGCAGTTCTTC
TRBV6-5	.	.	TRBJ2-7	CASSYGASFYEQYF	TGTGCCAGCAGTTACGGGGCCTCGTTTTACGAGCAGTACTTC
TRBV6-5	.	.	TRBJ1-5	CASSWDFNQPQHF	TGTGCCAGCAGTTGGGACTTCAATCAGCCCCAGCATTTT
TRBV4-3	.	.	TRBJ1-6	CASSQDYTYYNSPLHF	TGCGCCAGCAGCCAAGATTACACGTACTATAATTCACCCCTCCACTTT
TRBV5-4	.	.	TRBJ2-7	CASSLVPSTYEQYF	TGTGCCAGCAGCTTAGTTCCCTCAACCTACGAGCAGTACTTC
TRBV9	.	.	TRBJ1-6	CASSRSKRAEYNSPLHF	TGTGCCAGCAGCCGATCCAAGCGGGCTGAGTATAATTCACCCCTCCACTTT
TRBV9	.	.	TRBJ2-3	CASSGDPTVYGDTQYF	TGTGCCAGCAGCGGGGACCCCACGGTTTATGGAGATACGCAGTATTTT
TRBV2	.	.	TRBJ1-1	CAGRGGRESFF	TGTGCCGGTAGGGGGGGCAGGGAGTCTTTCTTT
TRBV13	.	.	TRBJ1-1	CASSLQGEGTEAFF	TGTGCCAGCAGCTTACAAGGTGAGGGGACTGAAGCTTTCTTT
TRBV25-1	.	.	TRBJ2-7	CASILHRNYEQYF	TGTGCCAGCATTTTACATCGGAACTACGAGCAGTACTTC
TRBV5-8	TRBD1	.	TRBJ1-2	CASSTTGATNYGYTF	TGTGCCAGCAGCACTACAGGGGCCACTAACTATGGCTACACCTTC
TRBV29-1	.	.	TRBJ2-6	CSVEDRVGSGANVLTF	TGCAGCGTTGAAGATCGGGTAGGCTCCGGGGCCAACGTCCTGACTTTC
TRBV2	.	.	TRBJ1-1	CASGPQPVEAFF	TGTGCCAGTGGACCGCAACCCGTTGAAGCTTTCTTT
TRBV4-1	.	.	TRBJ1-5	CASSSPLNIGNQPQHF	TGCGCCAGCAGCTCCCCCCTAAACATCGGCAATCAGCCCCAGCATTTT
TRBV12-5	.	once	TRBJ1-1	CASGGRTAFEAFF	TGTGCTAGTGGGGGCCGGACAGCGTTTGAAGCTTTCTTT
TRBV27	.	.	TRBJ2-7	CASSLTPGAHEQYF	TGTGCCAGCAGTCTGACTCCGGGTGCGCACGAGCAGTACTTC
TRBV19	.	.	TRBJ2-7	CASSMGFTYEQYF	TGTGCCAGTAGTATGGGTTTTACCTACGAGCAGTACTTC
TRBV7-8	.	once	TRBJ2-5	CASSLDLIGRTGETQYF	TGTGCCAGCAGCTTAGATTTGATCGGTCGTACGGGGGAGACCCAGTACTTC
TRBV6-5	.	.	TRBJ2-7	CASSYTAAGAAYEQYF	TGTGCCAGCAGTTACACGGCGGCCGGAGCAGCCTACGAGCAGTACTTC
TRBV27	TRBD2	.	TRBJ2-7	CASSWSGGPRNYEQYF	TGTGCCAGCAGTTGGAGCGGGGGACCCAGAAACTACGAGCAGTACTTC
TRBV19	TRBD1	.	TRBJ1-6	CASQGQPNSPLHF	TGTGCCAGTCAGGGACAGCCTAATTCACCCCTCCACTTT
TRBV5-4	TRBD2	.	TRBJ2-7	CASSFRAGGPGGEQYF	TGTGCCAGCAGCTTTCGAGCGGGGGGGCCCGGGGGCGAGCAGTACTTC
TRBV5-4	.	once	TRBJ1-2	CASSLGPVYGYTF	TGTGCCAGCAGCCTAGGCCCCGTCTATGGCTACACCTTC
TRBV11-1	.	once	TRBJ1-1	CASSYRAPEAFF	TGTGCCAGCAGCTACAGGGCCCCTGAAGCTTTCTTT
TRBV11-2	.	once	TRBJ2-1	CASSFSNEQFF	TGTGCCAGCAGCTTCTCCAATGAGCAGTTCTTC
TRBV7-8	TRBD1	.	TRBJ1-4	CASSQDLLDRAHGKLFF	TGTGCCAGCAGCCAGGATCTGCTGGACAGGGCCCACGGAAAACTGTTTTTT
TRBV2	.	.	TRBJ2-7	CASSESGAVTYEQYF	TGTGCCAGCAGTGAATCAGGGGCCGTCACCTACGAGCAGTACTTC
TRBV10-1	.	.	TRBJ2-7	CASSDGGLTYEQYF	TGCGCCAGCAGTGATGGGGGCCTGACCTACGAGCAGTACTTC
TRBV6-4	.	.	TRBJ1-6	CASRDTSSYNSPLHF	TGTGCCAGCAGGGACACCAGCTCCTATAATTCACCCCTCCACTTT
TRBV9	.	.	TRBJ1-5	CASTEGVGNQPQHF	TGTGCCAGCACGGAGGGGGTTGGCAATCAGCCCCAGCATTTT
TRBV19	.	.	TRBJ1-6	CASSLPGSLFRSLHF	TGTGCCAGTAGTCTCCCGGGCAGCCTTTTCCGTTCCCTCCACTTT
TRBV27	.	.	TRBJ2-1	CASSQYHGLYNEQFF	TGTGCCAGCAGTCAATACCATGGACTATACAATGAGCAGTTCTTC
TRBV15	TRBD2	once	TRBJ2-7	CATTKRGGFDEQYF	TGTGCCACCACCAAACGGGGGGGCTTCGACGAGCAGTACTTC
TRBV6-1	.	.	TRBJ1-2	CASSEAGDTYYGYTF	TGTGCCAGCAGTGAAGCGGGGGACACTTATTATGGCTACACCTTC